This is a list of T cell receptor beta chains from one sample in a study of blood T cells in healthy people across ages. Each CDR3 protein gets one entry after TCRdb re-called the 5' RACE reads with MiXCR. The sample holds approximately 850,000 distinct CDR3 sequences, 44% seen once. Sequenced sample: blood. The receptors here all came from a man between 60 and 75 years old in good health. CDR3s include the opening cysteine and the closing phenylalanine or tryptophan. D genes are given only for firm matches. Size values are once, few and many counts, or a class for expanded clones, and some rows have none.

-	TRBJ2-1	15	TRBV6-2/TRBV6-3	TRBD2	TGTGCCAGCAGGCCACTAGCGGGGATCGGCGATGAGCAGTTCTTC	CASRPLAGIGDEQFF
-	TRBJ2-5	13	TRBV20-1	TRBD1	TGCAGTGCTAGATCAGGGGGCGCAGAGACCCAGTACTTC	CSARSGGAETQYF
few	TRBJ2-7	13	TRBV7-9	-	TGTGCCAGCAGCCACGGGACTTCCTCCGAGCAGTACTTC	CASSHGTSSEQYF
-	TRBJ1-1	13	TRBV4-3	-	TGCGCCAGCAGCCAAGATGGGGACACTGAAGCTTTCTTT	CASSQDGDTEAFF
-	TRBJ2-4	14	TRBV5-1	-	TGCGCCAGCAGCCAGACAGCCATAGGGAATGAGCAGTACTTC	CASSQTAIGNEQYF
-	TRBJ1-2	12	TRBV20-1	TRBD1	TGCAGTGCTCCGGACAGGGAGAGTGGCTACACCTTC	CSAPDRESGYTF
-	TRBJ2-3	15	TRBV15	-	TGTGCCACCAGCAGAAAACAGATCCGAACAGATACGCAGTATTTT	CATSRKQIRTDTQYF
-	TRBJ2-7	13	TRBV9	-	TGTGCCAGCAGCCGACGGCCCTCCTACGAGCAGTACTTC	CASSRRPSYEQYF
-	TRBJ2-3	13	TRBV6-5	-	TGTGCCAGCAGACAGGGTTCCTCAGATACGCAGTATTTT	CASRQGSSDTQYF
-	TRBJ2-3	14	TRBV20-1	TRBD1	TGCAGTGCGACCGGGACAGGGAGCACAGATACGCAGTATTTT	CSATGTGSTDTQYF
few	TRBJ2-5	13	TRBV12-3/TRBV12-4	-	TGTGCCAGCAGTTTTAGGCAGTTGGAAACCCAGTACTTC	CASSFRQLETQYF
once	TRBJ2-1	18	TRBV7-2	TRBD2	TGTGCCAGCAGCCCGTCCCCCCCCGGTAGCGGGGGGGCCAATGAGCAGTTCTTC	CASSPSPPGSGGANEQFF
few	TRBJ2-1	15	TRBV5-4	TRBD2	TGTGCCAGCAGGCTAGCGGGGGGCCTTGGGGATGAGCAGTTCTTC	CASRLAGGLGDEQFF
-	TRBJ2-6	14	TRBV24-1	-	TGTGCCACCAGTGCGAGTTCTGGGGCCAACGTCCTGACTTTC	CATSASSGANVLTF
-	TRBJ1-4	15	TRBV14	TRBD1	TGTGCCAGCAGCGCGTGGGGGACAGGGAATGAAAAACTGTTTTTT	CASSAWGTGNEKLFF
-	TRBJ2-7	9	TRBV5-1	-	TGCGCCAGCAGAGGCGAGCAGTACTTC	CASRGEQYF
few	TRBJ1-5	13	TRBV10-3	-	TGTGCCATCGCTCAGGGAAGCAATCAGCCCCAGCATTTT	CAIAQGSNQPQHF
-	TRBJ1-1	13	TRBV30	-	TGTGCCTGGAGTAAGTCAGGGCACACTGAAGCTTTCTTT	CAWSKSGHTEAFF
-	TRBJ2-1	15	TRBV7-6	-	TGTGCCAGCAGCTTATCTGGTAACTTAAACAATGAGCAGTTCTTC	CASSLSGNLNNEQFF
few	TRBJ2-1	12	TRBV9	-	TGTGCCAGCAGCGTAGGGGGTGGTGAGCAGTTCTTC	CASSVGGGEQFF
-	TRBJ2-5	13	TRBV6-6	TRBD2	TGTGCCAGCAGGGGGGGAGGGTTGGAGACCCAGTACTTC	CASRGGGLETQYF
once	TRBJ2-1	12	TRBV12-3/TRBV12-4	-	TGCGCCAGCGGGACACTGGACAATGAGCAGTTCTTC	CASGTLDNEQFF
few	TRBJ1-2	14	TRBV15	-	TGTGCCACCAGCAGAGATGGGCAGAACTATGGCTACACCTTC	CATSRDGQNYGYTF
-	TRBJ2-7	14	TRBV29-1	-	TGCAGCGTCGCGTTGGGACGTGGGGGCGACGAGCAGTACTTC	CSVALGRGGDEQYF
-	TRBJ1-2	17	TRBV4-3	-	TGCGCCAGCAGCCAAGAGTTGCCTCGAGGGGCCATGTATGGCTACACCTTC	CASSQELPRGAMYGYTF
few	TRBJ2-7	14	TRBV29-1	TRBD1	TGCAGCGTCGCCCGGGACAGGGGTTCCTACGAGCAGTACTTC	CSVARDRGSYEQYF
-	TRBJ2-7	14	TRBV10-2	TRBD1	TGCGCCAGCAGCGCCACAGGGGGCGCTTACGAGCAGTACTTC	CASSATGGAYEQYF
-	TRBJ1-2	15	TRBV5-1	TRBD1	TGCGCCAGCAGCTCCGGGACAGGGGCGTCCGATGGCTACACCTTC	CASSSGTGASDGYTF
-	TRBJ2-5	12	TRBV7-9	-	TGTGCCAGCAGCCCCGACAACTGGAGGCAGTACTTC	CASSPDNWRQYF
-	TRBJ2-3	18	TRBV20-1	TRBD2	TGCAGTGCTCCTACCCGCCGGACTAGCGGGAAGGGCACAGATACGCAGTATTTT	CSAPTRRTSGKGTDTQYF
few	TRBJ1-4	15	TRBV6-5	-	TGTGCCAGCAGTTCTGGACAGACAACTAATGAAAAACTGTTTTTT	CASSSGQTTNEKLFF
once	TRBJ2-2	16	TRBV7-9	-	TGTGCCAGCCCTGCACAGCGCGCGACGAACACCGGGGAGCTGTTTTTT	CASPAQRATNTGELFF
-	TRBJ2-5	16	TRBV11-2	TRBD2	TGTGCCAGCAGCTCAAATAGCGGGGGGGCGCGGGAGACCCAGTACTTC	CASSSNSGGARETQYF
-	TRBJ2-4	13	TRBV30	-	TGTGCCTGGGCCGGAGTGGCCAAAAACATTCAGTACTTC	CAWAGVAKNIQYF
once	TRBJ2-4	15	TRBV7-2	TRBD1	TGTGCCAGCAGGCCGGACAGGTCCGGGAAAAACATTCAGTACTTC	CASRPDRSGKNIQYF
-	TRBJ1-5	14	TRBV20-1	-	TGCAGTGCTTCCAGGGCAGACAGAAATCAGCCCCAGCATTTT	CSASRADRNQPQHF
-	TRBJ1-2	14	TRBV20-1	-	TGCAGTGCTAGAGATGGGCGCGAAGTATATGGCTACACCTTC	CSARDGREVYGYTF
-	TRBJ1-5	14	TRBV5-6	-	TGTGCCAGCAGCTCCAGACAGGAGGGAAAGCCCCAGCATTTT	CASSSRQEGKPQHF
-	TRBJ1-2	17	TRBV4-3	-	TGCGCCAGCAGCCAAACCCGGGGAGACAGAGGATCAGGTGGCTACACCTTC	CASSQTRGDRGSGGYTF
few	TRBJ2-4	17	TRBV5-1	TRBD2	TGCGCCAGCAGCTTGGATAGCGGGGGGGCCGTTGGAAACATTCAGTACTTC	CASSLDSGGAVGNIQYF
-	TRBJ2-5	14	TRBV11-3	-	TGTGCCAGCAGCTTCACGGGGGGCGGGGAGACCCAGTACTTC	CASSFTGGGETQYF
few	TRBJ2-7	14	TRBV5-5	-	TGTGCCAGCAGGCTGGGACTGGGATCCTACGAGCAGTACTTC	CASRLGLGSYEQYF
-	TRBJ2-7	14	TRBV12-5	TRBD1	TGTGCTAGTGGTTTAAGGACAGGGGTCCACGAGCAGTACTTC	CASGLRTGVHEQYF
few	TRBJ2-1	12	TRBV2	-	TGTGCCAGCAGTGACGACGGGAATGAGCAGTTCTTC	CASSDDGNEQFF
few	TRBJ2-7	15	TRBV7-4	-	TGTGCCAGCAGCATCCACGCAGCTTGCTCCTACGAGCAGTACTTC	CASSIHAACSYEQYF
-	TRBJ2-1	15	TRBV7-2	TRBD2	TGTGCCAGCAGCCGGACTAGCGGGGGGAACAATGAGCAGTTCTTC	CASSRTSGGNNEQFF
-	TRBJ2-7	16	TRBV6-6	TRBD2	TGTGCCAGCCGGGAGGGCAGGGAGGGTTGGGTCTACGAGCAGTACTTC	CASREGREGWVYEQYF
-	TRBJ2-7	15	TRBV6-1	TRBD1	TGTGCCAGCAGAAAAGGGACAGAGACCCCCTACGAGCAGTACTTC	CASRKGTETPYEQYF
once	TRBJ1-2	13	TRBV6-1	-	TGTGCCAGCAGTGAAAACAGGTCCTATGGCTACACCTTC	CASSENRSYGYTF
-	TRBJ2-7	17	TRBV7-9	TRBD2	TGTGCCAGCAGCTTTCCGAGCGGGGGCCTTTTCAGGAACGAGCAGTACTTC	CASSFPSGGLFRNEQYF
-	TRBJ1-4	15	TRBV20-1	TRBD1	TGCAGTGCTAGATCTTCGAGGGGAGGGGGCGGAAAACTGTTTTTT	CSARSSRGGGGKLFF
-	TRBJ1-1	13	TRBV7-2	TRBD1	TGTGCCAGCAGCATTACAGGGGTGACTGAAGCTTTCTTT	CASSITGVTEAFF
-	TRBJ2-5	18	TRBV27	TRBD1	TGTGCCAGCAGTTCTCTCCCCAAGACCGGGACAGGGGTAGAGACCCAGTACTTC	CASSSLPKTGTGVETQYF
-	TRBJ2-1	15	TRBV6-2/TRBV6-3	TRBD1	TGTGCCAGCAGGCCGGAGACAGGGGTCTTCAATGAGCAGTTCTTC	CASRPETGVFNEQFF
-	TRBJ2-1	13	TRBV28	TRBD2	TGTGCCAGCAGGGGACTATGGAACAATGAGCAGTTCTTC	CASRGLWNNEQFF
once	TRBJ1-6	16	TRBV6-6	TRBD1	TGTGCCAGCAGCTGGGACAGGGGTTTCAATAATTCACCCCTCCACTTT	CASSWDRGFNNSPLHF
few	TRBJ2-1	13	TRBV2	TRBD2	TGTGCCAGTATCGGCGGGGGCTACAATGAGCAGTTCTTC	CASIGGGYNEQFF
-	TRBJ2-7	14	TRBV5-1	-	TGCGCCAGCAGCCCGAGACAGAGACTTTACGAGCAGTACTTC	CASSPRQRLYEQYF